The present entry profiles one T cell receptor (beta chain) with its context. In TCRdb, the 5' RACE reads were re-called with MiXCR into one record per CDR3 protein. The table includes some 10,000 distinct CDR3 sequences, roughly 66% detected once. CDR1 and CDR2 (germline): MNHEY, SVGEGT. CDR3 length equals 12 residues. The ends were cut back, 6 bases at V and 2 bases at J, with 8 bases in the middle. The chain has TRBV6-2 or TRBV6-3 and TRBJ2-7; D remains unclear. Sequencing was carried out using tumor-infiltrating memory CD4+ T cells sorted from the breast tumor. This sample's subset: memory CD4+ T cells, CD4+CD45RO+CD25-. The clonotype comes from a female donor with breast cancer. In DNA form, the CDR3 reads TGTGCCAGCAGGGGCACTGCCTACGAGCAGTACTTC. Amino acids: CASRGTAYEQYF.